This T cell receptor beta chain was captured in a study of post-analysis software for immune sequencing data. Study-level results: Batch-mates among the samples co-clustered strongly by F measure. Compared with controls, patients had more of 4 to 6 TRBV segments, including TRBV5-6, TRBV5-1 and TRBV20-1.

Presence of unique molecular identifiers characterized the TCR beta cDNA libraries. Roughly 500,000 cDNA molecules were obtained from roughly 1 to 10 million T cells. TCRdb processed the PCR reads anew with MiXCR; each CDR3 protein has one entry. Of under 650,000 distinct CDR3 sequences in the sample, about 40% are singletons; the top ten hold 1.5% to 2%. The CDR3 sequence is 15 residues long. With 0 bases removed from V and 1 base from J, the gap between germline ends came to 10 bases. Germline loops: CDR1 LGHNA, CDR2 YNFKEQ. Concerning this clonotype: Antigen unknown.

The source of this sequence is a girl under 18 with multiple sclerosis. The gene calls are TRBV4-2 and TRBJ2-7; the D is unclear. Sequencing was performed on blood. The CDR3 nucleotides read TGTGCCAGCAGCCAAGATAATAGTCCTTCCTACGAGCAGTACTTC. Translation: CASSQDNSPSYEQYF.